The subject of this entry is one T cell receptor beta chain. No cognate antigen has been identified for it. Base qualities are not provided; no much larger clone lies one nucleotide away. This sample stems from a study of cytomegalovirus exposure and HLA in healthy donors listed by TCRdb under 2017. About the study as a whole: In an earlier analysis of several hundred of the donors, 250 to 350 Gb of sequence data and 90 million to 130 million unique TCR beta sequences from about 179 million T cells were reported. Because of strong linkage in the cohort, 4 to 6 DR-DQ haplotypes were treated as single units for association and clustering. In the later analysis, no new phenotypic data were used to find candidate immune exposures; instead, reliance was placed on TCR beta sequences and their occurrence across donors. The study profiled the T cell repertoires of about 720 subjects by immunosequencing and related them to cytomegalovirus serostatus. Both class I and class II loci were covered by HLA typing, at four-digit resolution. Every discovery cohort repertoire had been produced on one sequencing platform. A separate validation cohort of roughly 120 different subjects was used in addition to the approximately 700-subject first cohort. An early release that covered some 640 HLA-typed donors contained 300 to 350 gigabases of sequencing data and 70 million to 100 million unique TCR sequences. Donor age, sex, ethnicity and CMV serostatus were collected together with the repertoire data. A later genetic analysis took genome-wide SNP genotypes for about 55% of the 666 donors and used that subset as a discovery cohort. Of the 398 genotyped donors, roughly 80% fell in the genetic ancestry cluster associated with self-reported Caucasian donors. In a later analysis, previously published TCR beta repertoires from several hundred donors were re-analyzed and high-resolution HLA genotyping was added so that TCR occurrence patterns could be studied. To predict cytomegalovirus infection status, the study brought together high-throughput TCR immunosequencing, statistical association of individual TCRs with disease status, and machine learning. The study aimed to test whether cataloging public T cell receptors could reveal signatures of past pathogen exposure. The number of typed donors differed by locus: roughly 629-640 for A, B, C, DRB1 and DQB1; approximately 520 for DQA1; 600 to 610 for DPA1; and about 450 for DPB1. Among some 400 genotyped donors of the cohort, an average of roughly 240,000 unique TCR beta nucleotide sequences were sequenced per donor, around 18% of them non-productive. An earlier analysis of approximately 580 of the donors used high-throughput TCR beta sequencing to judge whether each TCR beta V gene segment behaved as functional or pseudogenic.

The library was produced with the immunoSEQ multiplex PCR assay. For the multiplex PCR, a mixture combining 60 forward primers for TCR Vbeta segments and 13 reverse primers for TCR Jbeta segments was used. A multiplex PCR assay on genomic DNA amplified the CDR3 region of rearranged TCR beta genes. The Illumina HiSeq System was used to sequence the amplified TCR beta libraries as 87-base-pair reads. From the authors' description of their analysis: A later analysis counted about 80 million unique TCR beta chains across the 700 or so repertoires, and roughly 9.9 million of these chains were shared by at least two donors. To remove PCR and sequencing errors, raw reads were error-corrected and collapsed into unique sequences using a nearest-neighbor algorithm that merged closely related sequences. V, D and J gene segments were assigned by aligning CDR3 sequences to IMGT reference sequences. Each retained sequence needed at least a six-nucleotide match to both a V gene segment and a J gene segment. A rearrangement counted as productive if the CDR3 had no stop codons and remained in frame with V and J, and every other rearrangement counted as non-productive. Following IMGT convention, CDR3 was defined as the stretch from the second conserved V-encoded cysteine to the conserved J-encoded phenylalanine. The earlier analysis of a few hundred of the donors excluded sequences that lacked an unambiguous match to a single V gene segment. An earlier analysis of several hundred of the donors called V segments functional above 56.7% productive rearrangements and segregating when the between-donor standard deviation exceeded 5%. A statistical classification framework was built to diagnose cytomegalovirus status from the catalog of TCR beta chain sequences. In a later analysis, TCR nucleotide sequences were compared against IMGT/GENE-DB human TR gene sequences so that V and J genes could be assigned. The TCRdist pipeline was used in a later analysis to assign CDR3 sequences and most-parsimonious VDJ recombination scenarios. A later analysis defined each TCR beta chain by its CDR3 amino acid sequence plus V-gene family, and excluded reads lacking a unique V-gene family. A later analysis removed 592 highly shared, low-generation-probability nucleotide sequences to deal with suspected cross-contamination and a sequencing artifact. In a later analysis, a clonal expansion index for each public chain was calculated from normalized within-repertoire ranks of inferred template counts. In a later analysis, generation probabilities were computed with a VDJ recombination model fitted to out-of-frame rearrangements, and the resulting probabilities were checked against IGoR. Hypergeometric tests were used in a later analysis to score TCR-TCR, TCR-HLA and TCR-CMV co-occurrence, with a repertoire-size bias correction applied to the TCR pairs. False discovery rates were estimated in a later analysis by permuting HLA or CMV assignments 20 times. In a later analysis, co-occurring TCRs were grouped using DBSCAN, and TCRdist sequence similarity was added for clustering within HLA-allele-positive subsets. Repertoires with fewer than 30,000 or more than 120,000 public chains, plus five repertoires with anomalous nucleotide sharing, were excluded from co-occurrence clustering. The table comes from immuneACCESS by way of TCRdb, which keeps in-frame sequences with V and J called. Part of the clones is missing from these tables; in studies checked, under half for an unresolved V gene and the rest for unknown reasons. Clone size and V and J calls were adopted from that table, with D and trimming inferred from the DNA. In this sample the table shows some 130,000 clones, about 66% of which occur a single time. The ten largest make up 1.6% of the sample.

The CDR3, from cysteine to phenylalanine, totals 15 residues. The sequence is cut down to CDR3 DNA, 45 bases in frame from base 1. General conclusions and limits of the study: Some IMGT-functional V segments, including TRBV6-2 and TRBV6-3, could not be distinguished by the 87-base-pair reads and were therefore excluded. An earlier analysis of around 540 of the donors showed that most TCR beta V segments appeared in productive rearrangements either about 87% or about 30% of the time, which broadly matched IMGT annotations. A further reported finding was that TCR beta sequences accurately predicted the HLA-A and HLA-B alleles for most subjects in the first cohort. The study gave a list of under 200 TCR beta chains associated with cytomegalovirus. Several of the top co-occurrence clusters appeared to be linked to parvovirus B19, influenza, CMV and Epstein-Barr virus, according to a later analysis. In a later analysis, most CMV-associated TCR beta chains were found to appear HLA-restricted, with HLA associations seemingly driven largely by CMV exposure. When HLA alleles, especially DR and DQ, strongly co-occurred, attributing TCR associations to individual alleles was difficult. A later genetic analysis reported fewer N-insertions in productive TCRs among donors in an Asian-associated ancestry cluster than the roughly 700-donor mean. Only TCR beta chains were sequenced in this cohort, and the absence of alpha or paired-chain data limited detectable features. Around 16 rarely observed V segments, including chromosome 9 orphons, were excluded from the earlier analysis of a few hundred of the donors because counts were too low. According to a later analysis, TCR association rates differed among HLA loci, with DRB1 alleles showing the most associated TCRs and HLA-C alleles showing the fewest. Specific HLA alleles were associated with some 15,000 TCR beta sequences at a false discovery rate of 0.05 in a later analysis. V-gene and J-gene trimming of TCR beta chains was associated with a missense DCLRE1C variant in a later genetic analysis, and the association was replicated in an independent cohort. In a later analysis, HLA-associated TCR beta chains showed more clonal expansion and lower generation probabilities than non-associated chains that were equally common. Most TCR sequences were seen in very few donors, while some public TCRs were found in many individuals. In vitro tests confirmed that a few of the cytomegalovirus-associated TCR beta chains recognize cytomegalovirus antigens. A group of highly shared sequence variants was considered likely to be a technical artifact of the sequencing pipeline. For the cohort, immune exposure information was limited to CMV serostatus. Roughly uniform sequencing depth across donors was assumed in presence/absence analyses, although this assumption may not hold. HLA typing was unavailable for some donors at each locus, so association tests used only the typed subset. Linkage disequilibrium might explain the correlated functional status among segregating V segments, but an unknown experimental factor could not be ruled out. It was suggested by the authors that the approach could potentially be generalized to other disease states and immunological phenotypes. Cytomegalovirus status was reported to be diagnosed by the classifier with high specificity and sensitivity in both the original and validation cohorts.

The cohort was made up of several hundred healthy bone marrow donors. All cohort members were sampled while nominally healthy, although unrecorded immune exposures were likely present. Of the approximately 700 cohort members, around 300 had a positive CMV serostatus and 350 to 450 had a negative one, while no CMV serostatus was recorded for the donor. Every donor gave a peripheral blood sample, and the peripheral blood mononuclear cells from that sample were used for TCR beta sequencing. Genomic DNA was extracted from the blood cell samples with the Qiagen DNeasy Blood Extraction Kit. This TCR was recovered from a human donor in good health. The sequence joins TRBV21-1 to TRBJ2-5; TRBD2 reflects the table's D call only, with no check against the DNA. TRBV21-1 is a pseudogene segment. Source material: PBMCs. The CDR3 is CASSKGQRRQETQYF. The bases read TGTGCCAGCAGCAAAGGTCAAAGGAGACAAGAGACCCAGTACTTC.